This T cell receptor beta chain stems from a study of shared clonotypes between healthy human individuals. Naive CD4+ cells were CD45RA-selected; the remaining cells were memory. Sequencing was performed with immunoSEQ multiplex PCR; in TCRdb, only in-frame clones are kept and a portion is missing. The sample carries around 2.1 million clones, approximately 96% recorded once. From germline, CDR1 is GTSNPN and CDR2 SVGIG (reference sequence). V was pared by 5 bases and J by 4 bases, with 14 bases between. This CDR3 comprises 13 residues. Whole-study findings and limits: Some naive CD4 clonotypes, roughly 4.8%, turned up in common across several donors. Non-shared clonotypes displayed generation probabilities falling below those of clonotypes present in all four donors.

This clone has only one observation. Its antigen is as yet unknown. The sequence came from a man younger than 35 in good health. Sequenced material: naive CD4+ T cells sorted from blood. Indicated subset: CD45RA+ positively selected. V and J are TRBV30 and TRBJ1-1; D gene ambiguous. CDR3 nucleotides: TGTGCCTGGCTCAATTGGGCGATCACTGAAGCTTTCTTT. Amino acids: CAWLNWAITEAFF.